This T cell receptor (beta chain) was found in a study of OX40 agonist ivuxolimab in advanced cancers. Study-wide background: A male proportion of over 75% was recorded, with mean age about 54 years and range 23 to 79. There were three patients with partial responses, one having hepatocellular carcinoma and two cutaneous melanoma.

CDR1 is SGHRS and CDR2 is YFSETQ in the germline V gene. The V and J ends lost 3 bases and 8 bases, in that order; junction bases with no gene match: 10. This CDR3 contains 15 residues. Regarding this clone: What it binds is not known.

Study-wide results and limits: Compared with CD4+, CD8+ T cells on average had more expanded clones.

Clones were sequenced by immunoSEQ multiplex PCR, and TCRdb holds only the in-frame ones, with some missing. Of around 140,000 clones in the sample, approximately 94% were seen once. The V and J genes are TRBV5-1 and TRBJ1-2, with 10 bases lining up with TRBD1. The clonotype originates from an adult with an advanced solid tumor such as melanoma, head and neck, liver or kidney cancer. The sequencing here drew on CD4+ or CD8+ T cells sorted from blood, taken in a trial of the OX40 agonist ivuxolimab. This CDR3 reads CASSSYGTGVGGYTF. As DNA, the CDR3 is TGCGCCAGCAGCTCCTACGGGACAGGGGTGGGCGGCTACACCTTC.